The TCR beta chain under discussion was sequenced for a study of CD8+CD57+ T cells in acquired aplastic anemia. Study-wide background: Sorted cells (CD4+ and CD8+) yielded DNA amounts that averaged approximately 3.1 ug. General observations from the study: A set of around 30 CD8+ CDR3 sequences was shared between patients and controls, and these sequences appeared highly expressed in patients.

Trimming took 2 bases from V and 1 from J, leaving 5 bases between them. Germline V lookup: CDR1 LGHDT, CDR2 YNNKEL (reference sequence). CDR3 length: 13 amino acids. Before being chosen for sequencing, patients had shown CD8+CD57+ cell expansion by flow cytometry. Both TCR beta VDJ combination and CDR3 sequence profiling were carried out. Genomic DNA was the template for this profiling. TCRdb reprocessed the reads via MiXCR and lists one record per CDR3 protein. The repertoire includes hundreds of thousands of distinct CDR3 sequences, roughly a third of them detected once, and 0.82% sits in the top ten. Concerning this clonotype itself: Its antigen is not identified.

Sequencing was done on a sample of sorted CD4+, CD8+, or CD8+CD57+ T cells (not recorded which) from PBMCs. This TCR came from a human donor with aplastic anemia. V usage is TRBV3-1 and J usage is TRBJ1-1; unclear D gene. Written as DNA, the CDR3 is TGTGCCAGCAGCCAACGGGAGAACACTGAAGCTTTCTTT. Translation gives CASSQRENTEAFF.